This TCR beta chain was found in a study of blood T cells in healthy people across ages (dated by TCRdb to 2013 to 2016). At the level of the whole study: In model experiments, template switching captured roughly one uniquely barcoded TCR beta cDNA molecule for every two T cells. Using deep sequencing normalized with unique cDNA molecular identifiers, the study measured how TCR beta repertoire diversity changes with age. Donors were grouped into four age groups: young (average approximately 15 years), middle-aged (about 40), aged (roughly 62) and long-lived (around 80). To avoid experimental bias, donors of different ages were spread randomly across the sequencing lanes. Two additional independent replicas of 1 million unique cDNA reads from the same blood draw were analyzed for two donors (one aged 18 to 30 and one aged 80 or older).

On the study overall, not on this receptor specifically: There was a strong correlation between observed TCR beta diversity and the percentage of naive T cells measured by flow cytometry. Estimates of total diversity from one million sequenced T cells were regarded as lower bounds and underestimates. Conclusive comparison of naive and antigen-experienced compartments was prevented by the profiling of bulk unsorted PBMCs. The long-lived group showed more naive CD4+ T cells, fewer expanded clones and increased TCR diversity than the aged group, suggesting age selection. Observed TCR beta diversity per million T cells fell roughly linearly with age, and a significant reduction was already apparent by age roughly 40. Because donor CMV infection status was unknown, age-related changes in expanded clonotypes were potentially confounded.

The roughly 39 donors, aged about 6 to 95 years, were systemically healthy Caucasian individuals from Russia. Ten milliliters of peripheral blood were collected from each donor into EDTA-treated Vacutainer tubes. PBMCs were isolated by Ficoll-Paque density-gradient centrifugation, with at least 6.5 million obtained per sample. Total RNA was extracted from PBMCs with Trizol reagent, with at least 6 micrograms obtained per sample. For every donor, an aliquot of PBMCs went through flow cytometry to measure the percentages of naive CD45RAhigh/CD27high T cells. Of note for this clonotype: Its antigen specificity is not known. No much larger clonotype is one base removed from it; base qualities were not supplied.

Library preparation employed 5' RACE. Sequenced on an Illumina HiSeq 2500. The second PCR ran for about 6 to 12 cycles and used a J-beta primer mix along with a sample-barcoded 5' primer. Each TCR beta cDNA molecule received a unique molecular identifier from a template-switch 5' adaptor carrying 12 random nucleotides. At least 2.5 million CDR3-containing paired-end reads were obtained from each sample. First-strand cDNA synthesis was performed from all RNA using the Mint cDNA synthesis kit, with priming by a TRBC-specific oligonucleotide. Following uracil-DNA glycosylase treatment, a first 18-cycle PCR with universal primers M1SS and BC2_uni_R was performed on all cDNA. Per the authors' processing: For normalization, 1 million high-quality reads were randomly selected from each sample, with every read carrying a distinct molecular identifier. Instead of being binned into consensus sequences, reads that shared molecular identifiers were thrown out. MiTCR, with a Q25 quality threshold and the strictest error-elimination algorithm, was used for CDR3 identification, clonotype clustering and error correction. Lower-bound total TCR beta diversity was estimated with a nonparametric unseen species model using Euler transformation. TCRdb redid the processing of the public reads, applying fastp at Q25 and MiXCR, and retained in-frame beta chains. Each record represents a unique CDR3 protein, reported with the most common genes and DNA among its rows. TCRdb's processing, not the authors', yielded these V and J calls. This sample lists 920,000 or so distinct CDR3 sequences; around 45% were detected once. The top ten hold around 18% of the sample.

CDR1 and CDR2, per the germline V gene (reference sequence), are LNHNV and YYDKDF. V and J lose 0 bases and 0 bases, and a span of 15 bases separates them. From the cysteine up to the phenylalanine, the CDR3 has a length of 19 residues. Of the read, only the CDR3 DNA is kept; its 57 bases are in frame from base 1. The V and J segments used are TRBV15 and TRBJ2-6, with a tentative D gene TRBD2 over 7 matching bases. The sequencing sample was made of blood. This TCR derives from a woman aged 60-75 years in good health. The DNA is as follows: TGTGCCACCAGCAGAGATCAGGGAGGGGGAAGCTCTGGGGCCAACGTCCTGACTTTC. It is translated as CATSRDQGGGSSGANVLTF.